The next 18 T cell receptor beta chains were all read from a single sample in a study of cytomegalovirus exposure and HLA in healthy donors. PCR amplification relied on 60 Vbeta primers (plus 13 Jbeta primers). Generated by immunoSEQ multiplex PCR, the TCRdb table keeps only in-frame clones and is missing some. Of under 100,000 clones listed, roughly 82% are singletons. Material: PBMCs. Every receptor here comes from a human donor in good health.

This chain joins TRBV7-9 and TRBJ2-5; 8 positions match TRBD1. Germline trimming cut 5 bases from V and 2 bases from J; bases unmatched to any gene: 10. The CDR3 covers 16 residues. Germline assignment: CDR1 SEHNR and CDR2 FQNEAQ (reference sequence). This chain's CDR3 is CASSPHLTGEQETQYF. The DNA of the CDR3 is TGTGCCAGCAGCCCCCACCTGACAGGGGAACAAGAGACCCAGTACTTC.

J is TRBJ1-1 and V is TRBV18; 7 bases fit TRBD1. This CDR3 region has 15 residues. The germline CDR1 and CDR2 sequences are KGHSH and LQKENI. The trim removed 4 bases at V and 1 base at J, leaving 6 bases unmatched. CDR3 nucleotide sequence: TGTGCCAGCTCACGAGACAGGGTAACGAACACTGAAGCTTTCTTT. It translates to CASSRDRVTNTEAFF.

The chain carries TRBV5-1 and TRBJ1-6; maybe TRBD1 (5 bases). This CDR3 has 14 residues. Looked up from germline, CDR1 is SGHRS and CDR2 is YFSETQ. The ends were cut back, 5 bases at V and 10 bases at J, with 16 bases in the middle. The CDR3 spells CASRQGVIESPLHF. The DNA of the CDR3 is TGCGCCAGCAGGCAAGGGGTCATTGAATCACCCCTCCACTTT.

V usage is TRBV10-3 and J usage is TRBJ1-5; 9 positions match TRBD1. Germline CDR1 and CDR2: ENHRY and SYGVKD. There are 15 residues in the CDR3. V was pared by 7 bases and J by 6 bases, with 10 bases of the junction left unmatched. CDR3 DNA sequence: TGTGCCATCAACCCCGGGACAGGGCAGGGTCAGCCCCAGCATTTT. The encoded protein is CAINPGTGQGQPQHF.

The chain combines TRBV6-1 with TRBJ1-2, with D hard to call. Per the germline V gene, CDR1 is MNHNS and CDR2 is SASEGT. Deletions cut 2 bases from V and 1 base from J, with 5 bases between. The CDR3 loop spans 13 amino acids. The DNA for the CDR3 is TGTGCCAGCAGTGAATCGTATAACTATGGCTACACCTTC. Its protein is CASSESYNYGYTF.

This clone was found once. The chain uses TRBV30 and TRBJ1-5; tentative D call: TRBD1 (5 bases). The V gene's germline CDR1 is GTSNPN and CDR2 SVGIG (reference sequence). Trimming pared 0 bases from V and 7 bases from J, leaving 19 bases between. The length of the CDR3 is 16 residues. CDR3 loop: CAWSVEGLPAGQPQHF. The CDR3 DNA follows: TGTGCCTGGAGTGTGGAGGGACTGCCAGCGGGGCAGCCCCAGCATTTT.

V is TRBV11-2 and J is TRBJ1-1, with TRBD1 as a possible D gene (5 bases). Trimming removed 0 bases at V and 10 bases at J, with 12 bases between. The CDR3 is made up of 13 amino acids. From germline, CDR1 is SGHAT and CDR2 FQNNGV. CDR3 sequence reads: CASSLDPARGAFF. CDR3 bases: TGTGCCAGCAGCTTAGATCCGGCTAGGGGAGCTTTCTTT.

The chain links TRBV15 to TRBJ2-1, with TRBD2 as a possible D gene (6 bases). This CDR3 region has 16 residues. The V end was cut by 9 bases, the J end by 0 bases, with 18 bases between. Germline V gene lookup returns CDR1 LNHNV and CDR2 YYDKDF (reference sequence). The CDR3 DNA follows: TGTGCCACAGTAAAGAAGCGGGCGAGCTCCTACAATGAGCAGTTCTTC. Protein: CATVKKRASSYNEQFF.

The chain couples TRBV4-3 to TRBJ1-2, with a tentative D call TRBD1 (5 bases). This CDR3 contains 15 residues. Trimming removed 0 bases from V and 7 bases from J, with 15 bases in between. Germline V gene data show CDR1 as LGHNA and CDR2 as YSLEER. CDR3 in amino acids: CASSQDRAGFGGYTF. The CDR3 region has the DNA TGCGCCAGCAGCCAAGACCGGGCAGGGTTTGGTGGCTACACCTTC.

The V and J genes are TRBV6-1 and TRBJ1-6, with D unclear. The germline V and J ends were trimmed by 5 bases and 10 bases, with 12 bases remaining between them. CDR1 and CDR2 (germline): MNHNS, SASEGT. CDR3 size: 13 residues. CDR3 sequence: CASSPRSISPLHF. As DNA, the CDR3 is TGTGCCAGCAGTCCCCGTAGTATCTCACCCCTCCACTTT.

The chain carries TRBV29-1 and TRBJ1-2; D is ambiguous. Germline CDR1 reads SQVTM; CDR2 reads ANQGSEA. This CDR3 comprises 12 residues. With 1 base removed from V and 4 bases from J, the gap between germline ends came to 7 bases. The CDR3 DNA sequence: TGCAGCGTTGAAGTATTATTCTATGGCTACACCTTC. It encodes CSVEVLFYGYTF.

The rearrangement joins TRBV15 to TRBJ2-5; a weak D match, TRBD2 (6 bases). The germline V and J ends were trimmed by 0 bases and 2 bases, with 10 bases remaining between them. This CDR3 has 15 amino acids. CDR1 is LNHNV and CDR2 is YYDKDF in the germline V gene (reference sequence). In DNA, the CDR3 is TGTGCCACCAGCAGAGATCCGGGGGTACAAGAGACCCAGTACTTC. This encodes CATSRDPGVQETQYF.

The genes are TRBV5-1 and TRBJ2-1; TRBD1 agrees at 9 bases. Per germline, CDR1 SGHRS and CDR2 YFSETQ. The CDR3 consists of 14 residues. The V and J ends lost 0 bases and 10 bases, in that order; junction bases with no gene match: 5. The CDR3 sequence: CASSLGTGAREQFF. The CDR3 coding sequence is TGCGCCAGCAGCTTGGGGACAGGGGCTCGAGAGCAGTTCTTC. Variable domain in full (rest from reference TRBV5-1 and TRBJ2-1): KAGVTQTPRYLIKTRGQQVTLSCSPISGHRSVSWYQQTPGQGLQFLFEYFSETQRNKGNFPGRFSGRQFSNSRSEMNVSTLELGDSALYLCASSLGTGAREQFFGPGTRLTVL.

V gene TRBV5-1 combines with J gene TRBJ1-1; tentative D call: TRBD1 (5 bases). This CDR3 is built from 13 residues. The V end lost 2 bases, the J end lost 5 bases, and 10 bases lay between the germline ends. Germline CDR1 SGHRS, CDR2 YFSETQ. The CDR3 region has the DNA TGCGCCAGCAGCTTCCCCGGGGGGACTGAAGCTTTCTTT. This translates into CASSFPGGTEAFF.

The chain couples TRBV6-5 to TRBJ2-3; D unresolved. V was trimmed by 0 bases and J by 6 bases, leaving 13 bases between them. Germline V gives CDR1 MNHEY, CDR2 SVGAGI. This CDR3 comprises 15 residues. CDR3 sequence (DNA): TGTGCCAGCAGTTACTCCCTAGGAAACACGGATACGCAGTATTTT. Protein: CASSYSLGNTDTQYF.

The rearrangement joins TRBV11-2 to TRBJ2-5, with TRBD2 matching over 12 bases. Per the germline V gene, CDR1 is SGHAT and CDR2 is FQNNGV. V gave up 2 bases and J gave up 4 bases; unmatched junction bases: 8. The CDR3 is 17 amino acids. CDR3 residues: CASSLTLAGGKGETQYF. Written as DNA, the CDR3 is TGTGCCAGCAGCTTAACACTAGCGGGGGGCAAAGGAGAGACCCAGTACTTC.

The chain links TRBV5-6 to TRBJ2-7; TRBD2 matches at 11 bases. Germline CDR1 SGHDT, CDR2 YYEEEE. This CDR3 contains 15 residues. Trimming at V came to 0 bases and at J to 6 bases, leaving 5 bases not matched to a gene. CDR3 region: CASSLELSGRGEQYF. The CDR3, as DNA: TGTGCCAGCAGCTTGGAACTTAGCGGGAGGGGCGAGCAGTACTTC.

This chain uses TRBV19 with TRBJ1-1; D perhaps matches TRBD1 (6 bases). Per the germline V gene, CDR1 is LNHDA and CDR2 is SQIVND (reference sequence). The CDR3 sequence is 13 residues long. The V end lost 4 bases, the J end lost 5 bases, and 11 bases lay between the germline ends. The CDR3 bases are TGTGCCAGTAGTACCGCGACAGGAACTGAAGCTTTCTTT. This translates into CASSTATGTEAFF.